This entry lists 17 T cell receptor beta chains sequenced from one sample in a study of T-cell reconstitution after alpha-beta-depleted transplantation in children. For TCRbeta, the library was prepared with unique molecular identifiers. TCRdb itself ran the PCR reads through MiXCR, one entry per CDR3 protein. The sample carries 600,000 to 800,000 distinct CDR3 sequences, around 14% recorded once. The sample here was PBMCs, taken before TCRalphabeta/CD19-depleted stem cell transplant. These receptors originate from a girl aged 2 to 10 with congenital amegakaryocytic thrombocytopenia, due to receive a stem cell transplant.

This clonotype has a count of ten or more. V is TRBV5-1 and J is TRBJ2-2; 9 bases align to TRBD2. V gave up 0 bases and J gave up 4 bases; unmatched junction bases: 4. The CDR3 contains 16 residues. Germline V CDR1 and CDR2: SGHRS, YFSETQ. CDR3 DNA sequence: TGCGCCAGCAGCTTGGGACTAGCGGAGAGCACCGGGGAGCTGTTTTTT. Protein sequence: CASSLGLAESTGELFF.

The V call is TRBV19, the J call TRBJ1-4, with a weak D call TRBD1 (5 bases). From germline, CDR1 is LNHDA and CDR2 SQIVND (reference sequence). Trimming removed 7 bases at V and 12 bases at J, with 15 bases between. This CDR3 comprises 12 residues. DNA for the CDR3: TGTGCCAGTACCGGAGCGGGGGTAGAACTGTTTTTT. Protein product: CASTGAGVELFF.

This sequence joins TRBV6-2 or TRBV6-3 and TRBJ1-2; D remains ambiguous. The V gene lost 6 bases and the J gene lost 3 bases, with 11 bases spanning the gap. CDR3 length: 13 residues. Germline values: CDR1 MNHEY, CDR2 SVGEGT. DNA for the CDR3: TGTGCCAGCAGCTTATTCCCCTACTATGGCTACACCTTC. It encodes CASSLFPYYGYTF.

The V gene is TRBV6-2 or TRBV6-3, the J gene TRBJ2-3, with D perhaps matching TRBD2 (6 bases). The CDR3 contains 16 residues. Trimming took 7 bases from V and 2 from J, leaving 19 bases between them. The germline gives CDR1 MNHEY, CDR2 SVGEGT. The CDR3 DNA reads TGTGCCAGCACTAGGGATCCTAGCGTCCCCACAGATACGCAGTATTTT. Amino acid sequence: CASTRDPSVPTDTQYF.

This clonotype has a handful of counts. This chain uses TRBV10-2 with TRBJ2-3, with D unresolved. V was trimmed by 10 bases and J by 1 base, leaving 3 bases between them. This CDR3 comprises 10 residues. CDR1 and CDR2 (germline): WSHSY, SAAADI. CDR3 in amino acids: CATGTDTQYF. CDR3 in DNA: TGCGCCACCGGCACAGATACGCAGTATTTT.

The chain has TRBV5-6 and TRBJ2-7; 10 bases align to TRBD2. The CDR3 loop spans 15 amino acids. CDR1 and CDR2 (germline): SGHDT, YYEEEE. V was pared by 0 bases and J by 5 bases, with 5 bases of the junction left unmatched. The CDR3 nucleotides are TGTGCCAGCAGCTTGGCGGCTAGCGGGAGAAACGAGCAGTACTTC. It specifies CASSLAASGRNEQYF.

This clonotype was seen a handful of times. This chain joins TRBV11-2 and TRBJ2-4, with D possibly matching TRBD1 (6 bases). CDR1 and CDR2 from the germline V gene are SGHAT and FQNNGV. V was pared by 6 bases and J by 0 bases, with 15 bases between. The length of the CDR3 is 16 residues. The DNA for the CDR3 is TGTGCCAGCAGTCGCACAGGGACGAGAGCCAAAAACATTCAGTACTTC. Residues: CASSRTGTRAKNIQYF. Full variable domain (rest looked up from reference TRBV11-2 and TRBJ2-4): EAGVAQSPRYKIIEKRQSVAFWCNPISGHATLYWYQQILGQGPKLLIQFQNNGVVDDSQLPKDRFSAERLKGVDSTLKIQPAKLEDSAVYLCASSRTGTRAKNIQYFGAGTRLSVL.

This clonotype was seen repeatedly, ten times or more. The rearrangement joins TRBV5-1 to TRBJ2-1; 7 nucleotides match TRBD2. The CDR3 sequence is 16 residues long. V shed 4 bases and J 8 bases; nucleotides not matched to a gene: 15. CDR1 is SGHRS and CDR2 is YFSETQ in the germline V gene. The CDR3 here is CASSRGAGYPMDEQFF. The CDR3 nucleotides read TGCGCCAGCAGCCGGGGAGCGGGATACCCGATGGATGAGCAGTTCTTC.

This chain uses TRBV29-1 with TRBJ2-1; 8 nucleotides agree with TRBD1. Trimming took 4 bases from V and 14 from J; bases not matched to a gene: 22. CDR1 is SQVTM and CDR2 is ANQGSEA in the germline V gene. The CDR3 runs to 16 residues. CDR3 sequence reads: CSVVPTQGQARNTEFF. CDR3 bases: TGCAGCGTTGTGCCCACCCAGGGACAGGCAAGGAATACGGAGTTCTTC.

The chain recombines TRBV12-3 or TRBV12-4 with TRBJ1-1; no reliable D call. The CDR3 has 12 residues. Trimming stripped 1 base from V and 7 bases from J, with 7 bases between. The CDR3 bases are TGTGCCAGCAGTTTAGGACGGCTTGAAGCTTTCTTT. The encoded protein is CASSLGRLEAFF.

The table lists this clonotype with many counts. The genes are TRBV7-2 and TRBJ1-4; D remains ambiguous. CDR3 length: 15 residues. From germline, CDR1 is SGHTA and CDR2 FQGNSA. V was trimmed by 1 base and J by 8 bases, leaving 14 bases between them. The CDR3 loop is CASSLGGLYGEKLFF. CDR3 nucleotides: TGTGCCAGCAGCTTAGGGGGTCTATACGGGGAAAAACTGTTTTTT.

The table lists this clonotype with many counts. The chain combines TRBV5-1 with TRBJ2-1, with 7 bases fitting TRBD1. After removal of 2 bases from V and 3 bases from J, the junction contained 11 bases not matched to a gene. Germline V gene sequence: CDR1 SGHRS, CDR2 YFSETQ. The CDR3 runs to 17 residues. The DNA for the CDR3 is TGCGCCAGCAGCTTAATACCCGGGACAGCTAACTACAATGAGCAGTTCTTC. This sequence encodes CASSLIPGTANYNEQFF.

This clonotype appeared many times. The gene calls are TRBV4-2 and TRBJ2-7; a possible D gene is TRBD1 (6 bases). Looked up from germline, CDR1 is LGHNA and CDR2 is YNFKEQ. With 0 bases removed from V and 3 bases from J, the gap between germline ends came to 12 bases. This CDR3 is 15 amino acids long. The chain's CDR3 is CASSQDRGTSYEQYF. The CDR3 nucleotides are TGTGCCAGCAGCCAAGATAGGGGGACCAGCTACGAGCAGTACTTC.

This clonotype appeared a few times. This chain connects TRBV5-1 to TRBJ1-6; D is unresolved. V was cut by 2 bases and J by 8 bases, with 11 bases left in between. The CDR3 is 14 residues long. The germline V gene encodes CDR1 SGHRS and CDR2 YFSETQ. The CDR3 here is CASSLTPRDSPLHF. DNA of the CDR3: TGCGCCAGCAGCTTAACACCTCGGGATTCACCCCTCCACTTT.

CDR3 nucleotides: TGTGCCAGCATATATTCGGCGGATACGCAGTATTTT. Translated, it gives CASIYSADTQYF. V usage is TRBV7-6 and J usage is TRBJ2-3, with no clear D. Trimming removed 7 bases from V and 6 bases from J, with 11 bases in between. The CDR3 spans 12 residues. CDR1 is SGHVS and CDR2 is FNYEAQ in the germline V gene.

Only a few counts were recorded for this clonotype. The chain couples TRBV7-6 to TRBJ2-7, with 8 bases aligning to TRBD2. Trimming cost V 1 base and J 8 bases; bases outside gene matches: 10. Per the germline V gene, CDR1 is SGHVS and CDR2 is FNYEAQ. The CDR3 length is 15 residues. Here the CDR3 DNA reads TGTGCCAGCAGCTTAGGGGCTAGCGGGCCTTTGAAGCAGTACTTC. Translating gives CASSLGASGPLKQYF.

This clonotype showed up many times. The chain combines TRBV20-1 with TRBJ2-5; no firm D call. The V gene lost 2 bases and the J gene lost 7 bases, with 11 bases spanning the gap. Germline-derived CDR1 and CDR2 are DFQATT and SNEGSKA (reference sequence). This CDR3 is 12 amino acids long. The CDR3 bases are TGCAGTGCTAGACCGAATTACAGGACCCAGTACTTC. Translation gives CSARPNYRTQYF.